The 14 T cell receptor beta chains reported below all come from one sample, sequenced in a study of control samples from healthy donors and cancer patients. The protocol was immunoSEQ multiplex PCR, while the TCRdb copy is restricted to in-frame clones and leaves out a portion. The data show 350,000 to 450,000 clones, approximately 90% seen once. Input material: PBMCs. The receptor source for this set is a man aged 40-49 years with head and neck cancer.

This clone was seen a handful of times. The J gene is TRBJ2-2, the V gene TRBV6-5; D remains ambiguous. Trimming pared 5 bases from V and 5 bases from J, leaving 15 bases between. Germline CDR1 reads MNHEY; CDR2 reads SVGAGI. The CDR3 runs 15 residues. The CDR3 coding sequence is TGTGCCAGCAGTCCTAACGGATTCTTGACCGGGGAGCTGTTTTTT. This gives the protein CASSPNGFLTGELFF.

This chain uses TRBV6-1 with TRBJ2-7; 7 bases agree with TRBD1. Germline V gene data show CDR1 as MNHNS and CDR2 as SASEGT. V shed 7 bases, J shed 1 base, and the junction held 4 bases outside the gene matches. The CDR3 consists of 13 residues. CDR3 sequence: CASNRGPSYEQYF. The CDR3 DNA reads as TGTGCCAGCAACAGGGGTCCGTCCTACGAGCAGTACTTC.

This chain connects TRBV2 to TRBJ2-3; D remains ambiguous. Trimming pared 4 bases from V and 1 base from J, leaving 6 bases between. The CDR3 is 13 residues long. Germline CDR1 reads SNHLY; CDR2 reads FYNNEI. This CDR3 reads CASSAKGTDTQYF. CDR3 in DNA: TGTGCCAGCAGTGCTAAGGGCACAGATACGCAGTATTTT.

Written as DNA, the CDR3 is TGCGCCAGCAGCTTGGAGGGCGGGCCCTATAATTCACCCCTCCACTTT. Its protein is CASSLEGGPYNSPLHF. V and J are TRBV5-1 and TRBJ1-6; no reliable D call. The CDR3 has 16 amino acids. Trimming stripped 0 bases from V and 2 bases from J, with 9 bases between. Germline values: CDR1 SGHRS, CDR2 YFSETQ.

The sample holds one count of this clone. The chain uses TRBV30 and TRBJ1-2; no clear D gene. Trimming took off 0 bases at V and 2 bases at J, with 16 bases between the two ends. This CDR3 contains 16 residues. Germline values: CDR1 GTSNPN, CDR2 SVGIG (reference sequence). The CDR3: CAWSVGLIGGNYGYTF. Here the CDR3 DNA reads TGTGCCTGGAGTGTAGGTCTAATAGGCGGCAACTATGGCTACACCTTC.

The chain links TRBV28 to TRBJ2-2, with D possibly matching TRBD2 (5 bases). This CDR3 region has 12 residues. The germline gives CDR1 MDHEN, CDR2 SYDVKM. V was pared by 6 bases and J by 6 bases, with 8 bases between. The CDR3 is CASRRVAGELFF. The CDR3 nucleotides read TGTGCCAGCAGGAGGGTGGCCGGGGAGCTGTTTTTT.

The V gene is TRBV30, the J gene TRBJ2-7; D unresolved. The germline CDR1 and CDR2 sequences are GTSNPN and SVGIG (reference sequence). The V and J ends lost 5 bases and 3 bases respectively, with 14 bases between them. The CDR3 is made up of 13 amino acids. The CDR3 region has the DNA TGTGCCTGGGACCTCATGGTTGGCTACGAGCAGTACTTC. Its translation is CAWDLMVGYEQYF. The full variable domain, rest sourced from reference TRBV30 and TRBJ2-7, is SQTIHQWPATLVQPVGSPLSLECTVEGTSNPNLYWYRQAAGRGLQLLFYSVGIGQISSEVPQNLSASRPQDRQFILSSKKLLLSDSGFYLCAWDLMVGYEQYFGPGTRLTVT.

This rearrangement joins TRBV6-5 to TRBJ2-5, with TRBD1 as a possible D gene (6 bases). The CDR3 runs 14 residues. Trimming left V 6 bases short and J 1 base short, with 12 bases between. The germline CDR1 and CDR2 sequences are MNHEY and SVGAGI. The CDR3: CASRAQGGQETQYF. CDR3 nucleotide sequence: TGTGCCAGCAGAGCACAGGGTGGCCAAGAGACCCAGTACTTC.

The CDR3 coding sequence is TGTGCCAGCAGCCAAGGTCCGGGACAGGGAAGGGGTCCAGATACGCAGTATTTT. It translates to CASSQGPGQGRGPDTQYF. The genes are TRBV6-2 or TRBV6-3 and TRBJ2-3, with 9 bases that match TRBD1. V lost 6 bases to trimming and J lost 4 bases; unmatched junction nucleotides: 17. CDR1 and CDR2 from the germline V gene are MNHEY and SVGEGT. This CDR3 is 18 amino acids long.

The chain has TRBV4-2 and TRBJ2-7; TRBD2 matches 10 bases. Germline loops: CDR1 LGHNA, CDR2 YNFKEQ. The CDR3 has 15 residues. J lost 2 bases, V lost 5 bases, and 6 bases had no gene match. The CDR3 reads CASSYELAGTYEQYF. The CDR3 coding sequence is TGTGCCAGCAGCTATGAACTAGCGGGGACCTACGAGCAGTACTTC.

The chain links TRBV6-1 to TRBJ2-1; 10 nucleotides agree with TRBD2. The V and J ends lost 8 bases and 4 bases, in that order; junction bases with no gene match: 5. Germline assignment: CDR1 MNHNS and CDR2 SASEGT. The CDR3 contains 14 residues. The CDR3 reads CASREAGGYNEQFF. In nucleotides, the CDR3 is TGTGCCAGCCGGGAAGCGGGAGGGTACAATGAGCAGTTCTTC.

With regard to this clone: Within the sample, other DNA sequences also encode this same CDR3. The genes are TRBV18 and TRBJ2-1; unclear D gene. V gave up 2 bases and J gave up 5 bases, with 1 base separating them. The CDR3 sequence is 11 residues long. Germline CDR1 KGHSH, CDR2 LQKENI. This CDR3 reads CASSPDNEQFF. In DNA, the CDR3 is TGTGCCAGCTCACCAGACAATGAGCAGTTCTTC. Full variable domain (rest looked up from reference TRBV18 and TRBJ2-1): NAGVMQNPRHLVRRRGQEARLRCSPMKGHSHVYWYRQLPEEGLKFMVYLQKENIIDESGMPKERFSAEFPKEGPSILRIQQVVRGDSAAYFCASSPDNEQFFGPGTRLTVL.

The CDR3 DNA reads as TGTGCCATCAGTGAGCCTTCAACCGGGACTAGCGGGAATCCCACACCCTACGAGCAGTACTTC. Protein product: CAISEPSTGTSGNPTPYEQYF. This rearrangement joins TRBV10-3 to TRBJ2-7; 13 bases fit TRBD2. The length of the CDR3 is 21 residues. CDR1 is ENHRY, CDR2 SYGVKD, per germline. V lost 2 bases and J lost 2; bases outside the gene matches: 18.

The rearrangement uses TRBV5-5 and TRBJ2-6, with D maybe TRBD1 (5 bases). Trimming took off 6 bases at V and 0 bases at J, with 13 bases between the two ends. Germline V gives CDR1 SGHKS, CDR2 YYEKEE (reference sequence). The CDR3 is 16 residues long. CDR3 loop: CASNLQVSSGANVLTF. The CDR3 nucleotides read TGTGCCAGCAACCTACAGGTTAGCTCTGGGGCCAACGTCCTGACTTTC.